This TCR beta chain was captured by sequencing in a study of long-term antiretroviral therapy in people with HIV. For the study at large: Of all samples, the earliest predate the 2015 immediate-ART recommendation by about a decade. General study results and limits: Specimen acquisition occurred between about 2003 and 2018, potentially under older ART regimens. HIV repertoires spanned tighter CDR3 length ranges than controls did.

Sequencing used immunoSEQ v3.0 at survey level. Here immunoSEQ multiplex PCR was the method, and the copy in TCRdb shows in-frame clones only, minus some. The sample yields fewer than 30,000 clones, 80% to 90% seen once. On this clone: The antigen is undetermined.

The CDR3 is 16 amino acids. Germline CDR1 reads SGHRS; CDR2 reads YFSETQ. Trimming removed 1 base from V and 4 bases from J, with 14 bases in between. Sample: unsorted PBMCs, taken 3 years after starting antiretroviral therapy. The TCR was taken from a middle-aged man with HIV. The chain has TRBV5-1 and TRBJ2-2; D might be TRBD1 (5 bases). CDR3: CASSLRPDTITGELFF. The CDR3 DNA sequence: TGCGCCAGCAGCTTGCGCCCGGACACGATCACCGGGGAGCTGTTTTTT.